A single sample gave rise to the 27 T cell receptor beta chains below, sequenced in a study of PD-L1 blockade in urothelial cancer. This table comes from immunoSEQ multiplex PCR, and its TCRdb copy is limited to in-frame clones, with some not included. Among over 75,000 clones, under 90% were seen once, and the ten largest hold about 15%. Stated time point: pretreatment peripheral blood. The sample in question was PBMCs, obtained around atezolizumab (anti-PD-L1) treatment. The receptors shown here come from a man in his 60s with urothelial cancer.

The genes are TRBV11-3 and TRBJ1-2, with a tentative D call TRBD1 (5 bases). Germline V CDR1 and CDR2: SGHNT, YENEEA. The CDR3 has 14 residues. V lost 5 bases and J lost 0, with 10 bases in between. The DNA for the CDR3 is TGTGCCAGCAGCCCGGGGGGACCTAACTATGGCTACACCTTC. It codes for CASSPGGPNYGYTF. The full variable domain, in which reference TRBV11-3 and TRBJ1-2 provide the parts outside the CDR3, is EAGVVQSPRYKIIEKKQPVAFWCNPISGHNTLYWYLQNLGQGPELLIRYENEEAVDDSQLPKDRFSAERLKGVDSTLKIQPAELGDSAVYLCASSPGGPNYGYTFGSGTRLTVV.

J is TRBJ2-7 and V is TRBV6-6; tentatively, D is TRBD1 (6 bases). Trimming removed 4 bases at V and 2 bases at J, with 12 bases between. Germline V lookup: CDR1 MNHNY, CDR2 SVGAGI (reference sequence). The CDR3 length is 14 residues. The CDR3 nucleotides are TGTGCCAGCAGTTTCCGGGACATGACCTACGAGCAGTACTTC. Its translation is CASSFRDMTYEQYF.

This chain uses TRBV18 with TRBJ1-5; D ambiguous. The germline V gene has CDR1 KGHSH and CDR2 LQKENI. The V end was cut by 3 bases, the J end by 3 bases, with 15 bases between. CDR3 length equals 16 residues. CDR3 nucleotide sequence: TGTGCCAGCTCACCTTCGGGAGCGGGGAACAATCAGCCCCAGCATTTT. Its translation: CASSPSGAGNNQPQHF.

The chain joins TRBV4-2 to TRBJ2-3; 8 positions match TRBD2. CDR1 and CDR2 from the germline V gene are LGHNA and YNFKEQ. The CDR3 runs to 17 residues. Losses at the gene ends were 0 bases for V and 1 base for J; bases not matched to a gene: 6. The DNA for the CDR3 is TGTGCCAGCAGCCAAGATAATCGGCGGGGGGGCACAGATACGCAGTATTTT. This codes for CASSQDNRRGGTDTQYF.

The chain is built from TRBV9 and TRBJ2-2; 10 bases map to TRBD2. The CDR3 consists of 16 residues. Trimming at V came to 6 bases and at J to 5 bases, leaving 10 bases not matched to a gene. Germline-derived CDR1 and CDR2 are SGDLS and YYNGEE. In DNA, the CDR3 is TGTGCCAGCACTTGGTCTAGCGGGGGAGGGACCGGGGAGCTGTTTTTT. Translating gives CASTWSSGGGTGELFF.

V and J are TRBV27 and TRBJ2-2; maybe TRBD1 (6 bases). CDR3 length equals 17 residues. Per the germline V gene, CDR1 is MNHEY and CDR2 is SMNVEV (reference sequence). V was trimmed by 0 bases and J by 7 bases, leaving 18 bases between them. The CDR3 DNA follows: TGTGCCAGCAGTTTATCGCGGTCTGGGGGCGGAATCGGGGAGCTGTTTTTT. It is translated as CASSLSRSGGGIGELFF.

The count of this clone is one. The chain employs TRBV5-1 and TRBJ2-5, with 11 nucleotides matching TRBD2. The germline V gene has CDR1 SGHRS and CDR2 YFSETQ. The V gene end was trimmed by 4 bases and the J gene end by 4 bases; junction bases not matched to a gene: 9. This CDR3 has 16 amino acids. The DNA of the CDR3 is TGCGCCAGCAGCCCCTCCGGACTAGCGGGCGGAGAGACCCAGTACTTC. It translates to CASSPSGLAGGETQYF.

V gene TRBV5-4 combines with J gene TRBJ2-7; 8 bases line up with TRBD2. Germline lookup yields CDR1 SGHNT and CDR2 YYREEE (reference sequence). V was clipped by 4 bases and J by 2 bases; unmatched bases: 2. The CDR3 covers 13 residues. The CDR3 bases are TGTGCCAGCAGCCCGACTAGCGCCTACGAGCAGTACTTC. It codes for CASSPTSAYEQYF.

V and J are TRBV10-2 and TRBJ2-3, with a possible D match to TRBD2 (5 bases). Trimming pared 3 bases from V and 8 bases from J, leaving 9 bases between. Germline values: CDR1 WSHSY, CDR2 SAAADI. This CDR3 comprises 12 residues. CDR3 bases: TGCGCCAGCAGTGAACGGGGTGGTACGCAGTATTTT. The encoded protein is CASSERGGTQYF.

Note on this clone: The junction shows a germline mismatch at one end, possibly a read error. This rearrangement joins TRBV7-7 to TRBJ2-7; D is perhaps TRBD2 (5 bases). The CDR3 runs to 14 residues. Germline V gives CDR1 SSHAT, CDR2 FNYEAQ (reference sequence). The CDR3 reads CASSFAEDSHEQYF. The CDR3 DNA follows: TGTGCTAGCAGCTTCGCAGAGGACTCCCACGAGCAGTACTTC.

This chain uses TRBV7-6 with TRBJ2-2; D not resolved. From germline, CDR1 is SGHVS and CDR2 FNYEAQ. This CDR3 spans 12 amino acids. Deletions cut 1 base from V and 6 bases from J, with 3 bases between. CDR3: CASSLEPGELFF. CDR3 bases: TGTGCCAGCAGCTTAGAGCCCGGGGAGCTGTTTTTT.

The chain is built from TRBV7-9 and TRBJ1-1; D not resolved. The length of the CDR3 is 11 residues. CDR1 SEHNR and CDR2 FQNEAQ come from the germline V gene (reference sequence). The V gene lost 1 base and the J gene lost 11 bases, with 8 bases spanning the gap. The CDR3 region has the DNA TGTGCCAGCAGCTTAGGTGTTGAGGCTTTCTTT. Amino acid sequence: CASSLGVEAFF.

The V and J genes are TRBV19 and TRBJ2-7; 13 nucleotides agree with TRBD2. The V segment lost 4 bases and the J segment 4 bases; nucleotides outside the gene matches: 4. This CDR3 has 15 residues. The germline V gene encodes CDR1 LNHDA and CDR2 SQIVND (reference sequence). The CDR3 sequence: CASSRGLAGRYEQYF. The CDR3 DNA sequence: TGTGCCAGTAGTAGGGGACTAGCGGGAAGGTACGAGCAGTACTTC.

This chain joins TRBV7-9 and TRBJ1-2; TRBD1 agrees at 7 bases. The CDR3 extends over 15 amino acids. The junction had 14 bases not matched to a gene; V was cut back by 5 bases and J by 8 bases. Germline V gene lookup returns CDR1 SEHNR and CDR2 FQNEAQ (reference sequence). The chain's CDR3 is CASSLRQGRSIGYTF. The CDR3 bases are TGTGCCAGCAGCCTTCGACAGGGTCGGAGTATCGGCTACACCTTC. Full variable domain (missing parts from reference TRBV7-9 and TRBJ1-2): DTGVSQNPRHKITKRGQNVTFRCDPISEHNRLYWYRQTLGQGPEFLTYFQNEAQLEKSRLLSDRFSAERPKGSFSTLEIQRTEQGDSAMYLCASSLRQGRSIGYTFGSGTRLTVV.

The V gene is TRBV21-1, the J gene TRBJ2-6; TRBD2, the table's D call, lacks a check against the DNA. TRBV21-1 is listed as a pseudogene. The CDR3 spans 15 residues. This CDR3 reads CASSPGWGDANVLTF. CDR3 sequence (DNA): TGTGCCAGCAGCCCAGGATGGGGGGATGCCAACGTCCTGACTTTC.

This chain joins TRBV9 and TRBJ2-3; a possible D gene is TRBD1 (6 bases). CDR3 length equals 15 residues. Per germline, CDR1 SGDLS and CDR2 YYNGEE. The V end lost 3 bases, the J end lost 2 bases, and 13 bases lay between the germline ends. The CDR3 is CASSAGTGTTDTQYF. In DNA, the CDR3 is TGTGCCAGCAGCGCCGGAACAGGGACCACAGATACGCAGTATTTT.

The chain uses TRBV9 and TRBJ1-1, with 10 bases that match TRBD1. This CDR3 is 16 amino acids long. Germline lookup yields CDR1 SGDLS and CDR2 YYNGEE. The J segment lost 3 bases and the V segment lost 3 bases, leaving 8 bases of the junction unmatched. The chain's CDR3 is CASSAGRQGADTEAFF. The CDR3 DNA is TGTGCCAGCAGCGCCGGCAGACAGGGGGCAGACACTGAAGCTTTCTTT.

V is TRBV5-1 and J is TRBJ1-2; the match to TRBD1 covers 9 bases. Germline V gene data show CDR1 as SGHRS and CDR2 as YFSETQ. This CDR3 spans 16 amino acids. Unmatched junction bases numbered 10, after V lost 4 bases and J lost 3 bases. The CDR3 reads CASSRVTGGQDYGYTF. CDR3 sequence (DNA): TGCGCCAGCAGCAGAGTGACAGGGGGTCAGGACTATGGCTACACCTTC. The full variable domain, in which reference TRBV5-1 and TRBJ1-2 provide the parts outside the CDR3, is KAGVTQTPRYLIKTRGQQVTLSCSPISGHRSVSWYQQTPGQGLQFLFEYFSETQRNKGNFPGRFSGRQFSNSRSEMNVSTLELGDSALYLCASSRVTGGQDYGYTFGSGTRLTVV.

This chain joins TRBV28 and TRBJ1-2; perhaps TRBD1 as D (5 bases). CDR1 MDHEN and CDR2 SYDVKM come from the germline V gene. This CDR3 has 15 residues. With 3 bases removed from V and 4 bases from J, the gap between germline ends came to 15 bases. For the CDR3, the DNA is TGTGCCAGCAGTTTTCCTGACCGGGGGGGCTATGGCTACACCTTC. Translating it yields CASSFPDRGGYGYTF.

The J gene is TRBJ1-1, the V gene TRBV10-3; weak D call: TRBD1 (6 bases). The CDR3 spans 15 residues. V was shortened by 4 bases and J by 5 bases, with 17 bases between the two germline ends. The V gene's germline CDR1 is ENHRY and CDR2 SYGVKD. CDR3 residues: CAISGTARGGTEAFF. The CDR3 DNA follows: TGTGCCATCAGTGGGACAGCCCGTGGAGGTACTGAAGCTTTCTTT.

This chain links TRBV28 with TRBJ1-4; perhaps TRBD1 as D (5 bases). With 0 bases removed from V and 8 bases from J, the gap between germline ends came to 22 bases. This CDR3 region has 18 residues. Germline V gene sequence: CDR1 MDHEN, CDR2 SYDVKM. The CDR3 DNA is TGTGCCAGCAGTTTATGGCGGAGGGCATCCAGCCGGGGCGAAAAACTGTTTTTT. It specifies CASSLWRRASSRGEKLFF. Based on the CDR3 plus reference TRBV28 and TRBJ1-4, the full variable domain is DVKVTQSSRYLVKRTGEKVFLECVQDMDHENMFWYRQDPGLGLRLIYFSYDVKMKEKGDIPEGYSVSREKKERFSLILESASTNQTSMYLCASSLWRRASSRGEKLFFGSGTQLSVL.

This clone turned up a few times. The chain has TRBV14 and TRBJ2-3; 8 nucleotides agree with TRBD2. Trimming cost V 4 bases and J 1 base; bases outside gene matches: 16. This CDR3 region has 19 residues. CDR1 is SGHDN, CDR2 FVKESK, per germline. CDR3 sequence reads: CASSLITPRAGGRTDTQYF. The CDR3 DNA sequence: TGTGCCAGCAGCCTAATCACTCCGAGGGCGGGGGGACGCACAGATACGCAGTATTTT.

The V gene is TRBV19, the J gene TRBJ2-1; TRBD2 matches 7 bases. The CDR3 spans 17 residues. Trimming at V came to 3 bases and at J to 9 bases, leaving 17 bases not matched to a gene. The germline V gene has CDR1 LNHDA and CDR2 SQIVND (reference sequence). The CDR3 nucleotides are TGTGCCAGTAGTATGGGAGCGGGACCACCTCTCGGGGGTGAGCAGTTCTTC. Amino acids: CASSMGAGPPLGGEQFF.

This chain links TRBV11-3 with TRBJ2-2; 10 positions match TRBD2. Germline-derived CDR1 and CDR2 are SGHNT and YENEEA. This CDR3 region has 18 residues. V lost 1 base and J lost 0; bases outside the gene matches: 5. The CDR3 sequence is CASSLVVTSGSNTGELFF. The CDR3 DNA reads as TGTGCCAGCAGCTTAGTTGTGACTAGCGGGTCGAACACCGGGGAGCTGTTTTTT.

The chain combines TRBV5-1 with TRBJ2-1; possible D gene TRBD2, 6 bases. CDR3 length: 13 amino acids. Trimming cost V 4 bases and J 5 bases, with 10 bases left between them. Germline values: CDR1 SGHRS, CDR2 YFSETQ. The CDR3 DNA follows: TGCGCCAGCAGCCAGGACTATAACAATGAGCAGTTCTTC. Its translation is CASSQDYNNEQFF.

This rearrangement joins TRBV28 to TRBJ1-1; possibly TRBD1 for D (5 bases). V was shortened by 7 bases and J by 1 base, with 13 bases between the two germline ends. Germline values: CDR1 MDHEN, CDR2 SYDVKM. The CDR3 consists of 14 residues. The CDR3 spells CASNHDRRNTEAFF. CDR3 nucleotides: TGTGCCAGCAACCACGACAGAAGGAACACTGAAGCTTTCTTT.

The V and J genes are TRBV28 and TRBJ2-3, with 7 bases matching TRBD2. The CDR3 runs to 15 residues. V lost 4 bases, J lost 8 bases, and 12 bases stayed unmatched. Germline V gene lookup returns CDR1 MDHEN and CDR2 SYDVKM. The CDR3 sequence is CASSSGTTLSGTQYF. As DNA, the CDR3 is TGTGCCAGCAGTTCCGGGACTACACTCAGCGGTACGCAGTATTTT.